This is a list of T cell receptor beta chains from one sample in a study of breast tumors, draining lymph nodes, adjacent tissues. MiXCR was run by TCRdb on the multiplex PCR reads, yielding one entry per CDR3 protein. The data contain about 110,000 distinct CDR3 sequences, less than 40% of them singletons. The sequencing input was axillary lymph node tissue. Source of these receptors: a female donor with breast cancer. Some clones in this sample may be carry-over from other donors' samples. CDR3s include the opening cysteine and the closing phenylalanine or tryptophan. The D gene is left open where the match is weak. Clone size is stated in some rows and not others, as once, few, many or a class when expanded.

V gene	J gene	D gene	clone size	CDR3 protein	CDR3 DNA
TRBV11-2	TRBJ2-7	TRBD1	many	CASSSPGGSYEQYF	TGTGCCAGCAGCTCGCCAGGGGGCAGCTACGAGCAGTACTTC
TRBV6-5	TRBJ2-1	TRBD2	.	CASRWGLAGRGGWNEQFF	TGTGCCAGCAGGTGGGGACTAGCGGGGAGGGGGGGGTGGAATGAGCAGTTCTTC
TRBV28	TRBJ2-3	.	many	CATLAEWDGMGDTQYF	TGTGCCACCTTAGCGGAATGGGATGGGATGGGAGATACGCAGTATTTT
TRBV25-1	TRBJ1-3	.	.	CARSGGHFPGNTIYF	TGTGCCCGCAGTGGCGGACACTTTCCTGGAAACACCATATATTTT
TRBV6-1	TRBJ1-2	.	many	CASSEAVTVGDGYTF	TGTGCCAGCAGTGAAGCCGTGACGGTGGGGGATGGCTACACCTTC
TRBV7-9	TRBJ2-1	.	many	CASSPRRGWSSYNEQFF	TGTGCCAGCAGCCCTAGAAGAGGGTGGAGCTCCTACAATGAGCAGTTCTTC
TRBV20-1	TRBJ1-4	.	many	CSASEQGNEKLFF	TGCAGTGCTAGCGAGCAGGGAAATGAAAAACTGTTTTTT
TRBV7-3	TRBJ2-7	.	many	CASSLTHYNEQYF	TGTGCCAGCAGCTTAACGCACTACAACGAGCAGTACTTC
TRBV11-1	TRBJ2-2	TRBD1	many	CASSFSGTVGTGELFF	TGTGCCAGCAGCTTCTCCGGGACAGTGGGGACCGGGGAGCTGTTTTTT
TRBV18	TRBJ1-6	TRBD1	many	CASSPGQGSPLHF	TGTGCCAGCTCACCGGGACAGGGGTCACCCCTCCACTTT
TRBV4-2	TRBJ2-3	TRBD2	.	CASGRLGGFEADTQYF	TGTGCCAGCGGCCGTCTGGGAGGGTTTGAGGCAGATACGCAGTATTTT
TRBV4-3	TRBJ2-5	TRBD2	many	CASSQAHSGGPQETQYF	TGCGCCAGCAGCCAGGCCCATAGCGGGGGACCCCAAGAGACCCAGTACTTC
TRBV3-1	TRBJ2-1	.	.	CASSQDRGLATPHTQFF	TGTGCCAGCAGCCAAGATCGGGGCTTAGCAACCCCACATACGCAGTTCTTC
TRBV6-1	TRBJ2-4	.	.	CATNPLGGQKNIQYF	TGTGCCACCAACCCCCTTGGGGGTCAAAAAAACATTCAGTACTTC
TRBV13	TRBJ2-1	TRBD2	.	CASSSAGGLAGGPKNEQFF	TGTGCCAGCAGCTCAGCTGGGGGACTAGCGGGAGGGCCTAAGAATGAGCAGTTCTTC
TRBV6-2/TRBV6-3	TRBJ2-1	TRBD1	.	CASRHPGQINEQFF	TGTGCCAGCAGGCATCCGGGACAGATCAATGAGCAGTTCTTC
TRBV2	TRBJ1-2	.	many	CASTRRAASNYGYTF	TGTGCCAGCACCCGGAGGGCGGCGTCCAACTATGGCTACACCTTC
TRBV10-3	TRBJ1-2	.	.	CAISQEDGAGNTF	TGTGCCATCAGTCAGGAGGATGGAGCTGGAAACACCTTC
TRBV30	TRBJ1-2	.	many	CAWATGTATTNYGYTF	TGTGCCTGGGCTACCGGGACGGCAACAACTAACTATGGCTACACCTTC
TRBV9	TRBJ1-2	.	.	CASSVATGQGYYAYTF	TGCGCCAGCAGCGTAGCTACGGGACAAGGGTACTATGCCTACACCTTC
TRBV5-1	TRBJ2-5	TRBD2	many	CASSIAGERDTQYF	TGCGCCAGCAGCATAGCGGGGGAGCGGGACACCCAGTACTTC
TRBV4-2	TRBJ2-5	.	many	CASSQREYETQYF	TGTGCCAGCAGCCAGAGGGAATACGAGACCCAGTACTTC
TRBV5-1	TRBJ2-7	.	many	CARPVGLNEQYF	TGCGCCAGACCGGTGGGCTTAAACGAGCAGTACTTC
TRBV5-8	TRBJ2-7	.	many	CASSRVEGALTYEQYF	TGTGCCAGCAGCCGGGTGGAGGGGGCCCTCACCTACGAGCAGTACTTC
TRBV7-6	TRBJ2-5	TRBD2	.	CASSRPTGGGTQYF	TGTGCCAGCAGCCGCCCAACTGGGGGGGGGACCCAGTACTTC
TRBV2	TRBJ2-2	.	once	CASSTPRPNTGELFF	TGTGCCAGCAGTACCCCCAGGCCGAACACCGGGGAGCTGTTTTTT
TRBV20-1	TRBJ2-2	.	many	CSASGYDTGELFF	TGCAGTGCTAGCGGGTACGACACCGGGGAGCTGTTTTTT
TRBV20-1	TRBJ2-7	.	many	CSARDAGRQGVSGEQYF	TGCAGTGCTAGAGATGCGGGAAGACAGGGAGTAAGTGGCGAGCAGTACTTC
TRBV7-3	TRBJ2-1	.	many	CASSRVGSSYNEQFF	TGTGCCAGCAGCCGAGTCGGGAGCTCCTACAATGAGCAGTTCTTC
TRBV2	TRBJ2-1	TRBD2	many	CASSDFSSGRDHEQFF	TGTGCCAGCAGTGACTTTAGTAGCGGGAGGGACCATGAGCAGTTCTTC
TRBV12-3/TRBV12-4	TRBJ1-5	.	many	CASSLMRGQPQHF	TGTGCCAGCAGTTTAATGAGGGGTCAGCCCCAGCATTTT
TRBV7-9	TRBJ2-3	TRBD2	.	CASSPSRGVHNEQYF	TGTGCCAGCAGCCCGTCGCGGGGGGTCCACAATGAGCAGTATTTT
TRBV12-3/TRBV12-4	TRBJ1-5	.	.	CASSLHRSPSNQPQHF	TGTGCCAGCAGTCTACACAGGTCGCCCAGCAATCAGCCCCAGCATTTT
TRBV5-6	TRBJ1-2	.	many	CASSLARGSGGYTF	TGTGCCAGCAGCTTGGCACGGGGAAGTGGGGGCTACACCTTC
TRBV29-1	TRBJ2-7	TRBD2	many	CSVGASGRVGFSYEQYF	TGCAGCGTGGGGGCTAGCGGGAGGGTAGGATTTTCGTACGAGCAGTACTTC
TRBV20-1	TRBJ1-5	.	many	CSAPGLGSRPQHF	TGCAGTGCTCCCGGTCTTGGGTCTCGGCCCCAGCATTTT
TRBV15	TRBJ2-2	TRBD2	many	CATSRQTSGNTGELFF	TGTGCCACCAGCAGGCAGACTAGCGGGAACACCGGGGAGCTGTTTTTT
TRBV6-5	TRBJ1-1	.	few	CASSRTPSRVTNTEAFF	TGTGCCAGCAGTCGTACCCCTTCCAGGGTAACGAACACTGAAGCTTTCTTT
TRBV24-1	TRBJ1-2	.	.	CATSEGADYTF	TGTGCCACCAGTGAGGGGGCTGACTACACCTTC
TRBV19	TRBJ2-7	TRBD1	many	CASSIDGQGAYEQYF	TGTGCCAGTAGTATAGATGGGCAGGGGGCTTACGAGCAGTACTTC
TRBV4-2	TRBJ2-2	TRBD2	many	CASSQDLAGHTGELFF	TGTGCCAGCAGCCAGGACTTAGCGGGGCACACCGGGGAGCTGTTTTTT
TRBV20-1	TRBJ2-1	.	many	CSAPEGDFYYNEQFF	TGCAGTGCCCCAGAGGGGGACTTCTACTACAATGAGCAGTTCTTC
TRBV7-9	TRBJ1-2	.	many	CASSFYRNLNYGYPF	TGTGCCAGCAGCTTCTACAGGAACCTTAACTATGGCTACCCCTTC
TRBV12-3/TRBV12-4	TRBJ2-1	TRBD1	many	CASSLQGGGLYNEQFF	TGTGCCAGCAGTTTACAAGGGGGCGGCCTCTACAATGAGCAGTTCTTC
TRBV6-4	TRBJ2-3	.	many	CASSDSWQPTDTQYF	TGTGCCAGCAGTGACTCATGGCAGCCCACAGATACGCAGTATTTT
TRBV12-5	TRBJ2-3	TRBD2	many	CASAPRTSGATQYF	TGTGCTAGTGCCCCGAGGACTAGCGGGGCTACGCAGTATTTT